The 8 T cell receptor beta chains presented below share a single source sample, sequenced in a study of T cell repertoires in cytomegalovirus infection. TCRdb called the reads again in MiXCR, with one record for every CDR3 protein. Of about 530,000 distinct CDR3 sequences in the sample, approximately 25% were seen once. The sample comprised PBMCs. These receptor sequences come from a human donor in good health (CMV status not recorded). Some clones in this sample may be carry-over from other donors' samples.

There are a few counts of this clonotype. V is TRBV6-2 or TRBV6-3 and J is TRBJ2-7; 7 nucleotides line up with TRBD2. V lost 6 bases, J lost 6 bases, and 8 bases stayed unmatched. The germline V gene encodes CDR1 MNHEY and CDR2 SVGEGT. This CDR3 is built from 13 residues. The CDR3 nucleotides are TGTGCCAGCAGGCCGGGAGGTTATTCCGAGCAGTACGTC. This codes for CASRPGGYSEQYV.

This clonotype was picked up a small number of times. CDR3 sequence reads: CASSYGGLGTEAFF. The DNA of the CDR3 is TGTGCCAGCAGTTATGGGGGCCTGGGCACTGAAGCTTTCTTT. The chain joins TRBV6-6 to TRBJ1-1; a weak D match, TRBD1 (6 bases). Germline CDR1 and CDR2: MNHNY and SVGAGI (reference sequence). The CDR3 contains 14 residues. The V and J ends lost 3 bases and 4 bases respectively, with 12 bases between them.

This clonotype has only a few counts. This rearrangement joins TRBV11-3 to TRBJ1-1; D is ambiguous. V lost 4 bases, J lost 11 bases, and 17 bases lay in between. CDR1 and CDR2 (germline): SGHNT, YENEEA. The CDR3 is made up of 13 amino acids. Written as DNA, the CDR3 is TGTGCCAGCAGCTCCGTCGGCGATGTCAAGGCTTTCTTT. As protein: CASSSVGDVKAFF.

The sample holds a few counts of this clonotype. This chain joins TRBV7-6 and TRBJ2-1; D remains unclear. Germline V gene data show CDR1 as SGHVS and CDR2 as FNYEAQ. The CDR3 is 14 amino acids. Trimming took 3 bases from V and 7 from J, leaving 13 bases between them. CDR3 in amino acids: CASSFYGVINEQFF. CDR3 DNA: TGTGCCAGCAGCTTTTACGGCGTGATAAATGAGCAGTTCTTC.

CDR3 DNA: TGTGCCAGCAGCTTAGGGCAGGTGGCGGATACGCAGTATTTT. It encodes CASSLGQVADTQYF. The chain couples TRBV7-2 to TRBJ2-3; no clear D. Germline V CDR1 and CDR2: SGHTA, FQGNSA. Trimming left V 1 base short and J 6 bases short, with 11 bases between. The CDR3 sequence is 14 residues long.

This clonotype was seen only a few times. The rearrangement uses TRBV6-6 and TRBJ2-1; D is uncertain. The CDR3 runs 12 residues. With 2 bases removed from V and 10 bases from J, the gap between germline ends came to 9 bases. Germline V CDR1 and CDR2: MNHNY, SVGAGI (reference sequence). The CDR3 DNA is TGTGCCAGCAGTTACGTCCGATACGAGCAGTTCTTC. Residues: CASSYVRYEQFF.

This clonotype was seen many times. The chain joins TRBV7-3 to TRBJ2-1; D possibly corresponds to TRBD2 (6 bases). The germline V gene encodes CDR1 SGHTA and CDR2 FQGTGA. The germline V and J ends were trimmed by 5 bases and 0 bases, with 35 bases remaining between them. CDR3 length: 23 amino acids. This CDR3 reads CASSPHFLPSWVPGESSYNEQFF. CDR3 coding DNA: TGTGCCAGCAGCCCGCATTTTTTGCCCTCTTGGGTCCCGGGAGAGAGCTCCTACAATGAGCAGTTCTTC.

In this sample, this clonotype turned up many times. The rearrangement links TRBV7-2 to TRBJ1-5; 7 nucleotides agree with TRBD1. This CDR3 has 15 residues. Germline CDR1 is SGHTA and CDR2 is FQGNSA. With 5 bases clipped from V and 3 bases from J, the junction kept 7 bases outside the gene matches. CDR3 residues: CASSLDGTDNQPQHF. The DNA for the CDR3 is TGTGCCAGCAGCCTTGACGGGACAGACAATCAGCCCCAGCATTTT.